What follows is one T cell receptor beta chain and its context. Assay: immunoSEQ multiplex PCR; the TCRdb copy retains only in-frame clones and omits some. This sample carries over 100,000 clones, roughly three quarters of them seen once, and the ten largest clones take about 4%. The CDR3 is 15 residues long. V gave up 4 bases and J gave up 5 bases; unmatched junction bases: 3. The germline gives CDR1 LGHDT, CDR2 YNNKEL (reference sequence). This sample is drawn from a study of blood T cell repertoires in COVID-19. At the level of the study: Sample material is recorded as cDNA or gDNA derived from T cells, B-cell-depleted T cells, or PBMCs.

This chain joins TRBV3-1 (or the pseudogene TRBV3-2) and TRBJ2-2; 11 bases line up with TRBD1. Sequenced material: peripheral blood. The receptor comes from a woman of 80 years or more with acute or convalescent COVID-19. In nucleotides, the CDR3 is TGTGCCAGCAGCCCCCGGGACAGGGGGACCGGGGAGCTGTTTTTT. Protein sequence: CASSPRDRGTGELFF.